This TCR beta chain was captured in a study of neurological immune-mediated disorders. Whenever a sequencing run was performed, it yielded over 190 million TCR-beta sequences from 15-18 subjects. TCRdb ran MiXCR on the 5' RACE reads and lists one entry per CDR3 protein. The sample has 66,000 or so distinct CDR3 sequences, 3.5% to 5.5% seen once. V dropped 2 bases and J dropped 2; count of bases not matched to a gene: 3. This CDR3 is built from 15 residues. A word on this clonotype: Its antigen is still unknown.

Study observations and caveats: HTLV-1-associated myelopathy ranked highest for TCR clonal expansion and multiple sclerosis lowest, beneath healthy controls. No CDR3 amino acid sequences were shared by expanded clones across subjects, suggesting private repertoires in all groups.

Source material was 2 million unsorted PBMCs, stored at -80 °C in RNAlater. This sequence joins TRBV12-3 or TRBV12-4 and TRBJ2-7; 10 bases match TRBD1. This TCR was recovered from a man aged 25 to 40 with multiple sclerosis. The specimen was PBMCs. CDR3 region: CASSLRGTGAYEQYF. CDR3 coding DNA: TGTGCCAGCAGTTTAAGGGGGACAGGGGCCTACGAGCAGTACTTC.